Presented here are 21 T cell receptor beta chains from one specimen sequenced in a study of blood T cell repertoires in COVID-19. The table came from immunoSEQ multiplex PCR; TCRdb's copy has only in-frame clones and leaves some out. The sample carries 150,000 to 200,000 clones, around 83% recorded once. Sequencing input: peripheral blood. The source of these receptors is a human donor in a cohort sampled during active COVID-19.

The chain links TRBV11-3 to TRBJ2-3; 9 bases line up with TRBD2. J was trimmed by 2 bases and V by 5 bases; bases with no gene match: 5. CDR1 and CDR2 (germline): SGHNT, YENEEA. This CDR3 comprises 15 residues. As DNA, the CDR3 is TGTGCCAGCAGCGCGCGGGGGGGCGACACAGATACGCAGTATTTT. Translation: CASSARGGDTDTQYF. Full variable domain (missing parts from reference TRBV11-3 and TRBJ2-3): EAGVVQSPRYKIIEKKQPVAFWCNPISGHNTLYWYLQNLGQGPELLIRYENEEAVDDSQLPKDRFSAERLKGVDSTLKIQPAELGDSAVYLCASSARGGDTDTQYFGPGTRLTVL.

This clone showed up just once. The chain combines TRBV2 with TRBJ2-4; 7 positions match TRBD1. The CDR3 covers 14 residues. CDR1 SNHLY and CDR2 FYNNEI come from the germline V gene. Trimming at V came to 6 bases and at J to 3 bases, leaving 5 bases not matched to a gene. CDR3 in amino acids: CASSHAGGKNIQYF. The CDR3 bases are TGTGCCAGCAGCCATGCAGGGGGCAAAAACATTCAGTACTTC.

The CDR3 coding sequence is TGCAGCGTTGTCTCGGGACAGTCCTACGAGCAGTACTTC. Translating gives CSVVSGQSYEQYF. The chain is built from TRBV29-1 and TRBJ2-7; TRBD1 matches 7 bases. CDR1 is SQVTM, CDR2 ANQGSEA, per germline. The CDR3 contains 13 residues. The V segment lost 4 bases and the J segment 1 base; nucleotides outside the gene matches: 4.

The sample holds a few counts of this clone. Within the sample, other DNA sequences also encode this same CDR3. The chain combines TRBV28 with TRBJ2-7; 8 positions match TRBD1. In germline, CDR1 is MDHEN, CDR2 SYDVKM. V dropped 4 bases and J dropped 2; count of bases not matched to a gene: 4. CDR3 size: 14 residues. DNA for the CDR3: TGTGCCAGCAGTTCCCGGACAGGGCCCTACGAGCAGTACTTC. Protein sequence: CASSSRTGPYEQYF.

The V call is TRBV7-3, the J call TRBJ1-1; no firm D call. Trimming pared 4 bases from V and 3 bases from J, leaving 9 bases between. From germline, CDR1 is SGHTA and CDR2 FQGTGA. The CDR3 totals 13 residues. CDR3 nucleotides: TGTGCCAGCAGCTCGGAGGGCTACACTGAAGCTTTCTTT. It codes for CASSSEGYTEAFF.

This chain uses TRBV7-2 with TRBJ2-7; 10 bases line up with TRBD2. The germline CDR1 and CDR2 sequences are SGHTA and FQGNSA. Trimming cost V 1 base and J 2 bases; bases outside gene matches: 11. The CDR3 sequence is 18 residues long. The CDR3 here is CASSLEVGSGGSTYEQYF. The DNA of the CDR3 is TGTGCCAGCAGCTTAGAAGTTGGTAGCGGGGGGTCTACCTACGAGCAGTACTTC.

The chain joins TRBV5-5 to TRBJ1-6; maybe TRBD1 (5 bases). Looked up from germline, CDR1 is SGHKS and CDR2 is YYEKEE (reference sequence). This CDR3 is built from 19 residues. Trimming left V 6 bases short and J 0 bases short, with 22 bases between. The CDR3 reads CASTPQGARRSSYNSPLHF. The CDR3 DNA is TGTGCCAGCACCCCCCAAGGGGCCCGCAGAAGCTCCTATAATTCACCCCTCCACTTT.

The V gene is TRBV11-2, the J gene TRBJ1-4; D call uncertain. Trimming removed 5 bases from V and 0 bases from J, with 10 bases in between. Per germline, CDR1 SGHAT and CDR2 FQNNGV. The CDR3 covers 15 residues. The CDR3 is CASSVSAATNEKLFF. The CDR3 coding sequence is TGTGCCAGCAGCGTCTCGGCGGCAACTAATGAAAAACTGTTTTTT.

The rearrangement uses TRBV4-3 and TRBJ2-6; 9 bases map to TRBD1. The ends lost 4 bases at V and 2 bases at J; junction bases unmatched: 6. Germline CDR1 reads LGHNA; CDR2 reads YSLEER. The CDR3 length is 17 residues. The CDR3 DNA reads TGCGCCAGCAGCCGTGTCACAGGGGGCGCTGGGGCCAACGTCCTGACTTTC. Amino acids: CASSRVTGGAGANVLTF.

The V call is TRBV28, the J call TRBJ2-7; D perhaps matches TRBD1 (6 bases). V lost 1 base, J lost 10 bases, and 29 bases lay in between. CDR1 is MDHEN, CDR2 SYDVKM, per germline. This CDR3 has 18 amino acids. The CDR3 reads CASSLYTGLEVSPRNQYF. The CDR3, as DNA: TGTGCCAGCAGTTTATATACAGGGCTAGAGGTATCACCTCGGAATCAGTACTTC. Together with reference TRBV28 and TRBJ2-7, the CDR3 gives the full variable domain: DVKVTQSSRYLVKRTGEKVFLECVQDMDHENMFWYRQDPGLGLRLIYFSYDVKMKEKGDIPEGYSVSREKKERFSLILESASTNQTSMYLCASSLYTGLEVSPRNQYFGPGTRLTVT.

The chain is built from TRBV23-1 and TRBJ2-3, with 16 bases identical to TRBD2. TRBV23-1 is placed among ORFs of uncertain function. V lost 5 bases, J lost 9 bases, and 2 bases stayed unmatched. The CDR3 contains 14 residues. The DNA for the CDR3 is TGCGCCAGCAGTGGGACTAGCGGGAGGGCCACGCAGTATTTT. Protein: CASSGTSGRATQYF.

J is TRBJ1-1 and V is TRBV10-1; TRBD1 might be the D (6 bases). V lost 5 bases and J 11 bases, leaving 18 bases between the germline ends. Germline V gene sequence: CDR1 WNHNN, CDR2 SYGVQD (reference sequence). The CDR3 has 13 residues. CDR3 DNA: TGCGCCAGCAGTCAATCAGGGGTCGATACGGCTTTCTTT. Its protein product is CASSQSGVDTAFF.

The chain couples TRBV2 to TRBJ2-4; 11 bases agree with TRBD1. V shed 7 bases and J 2 bases; nucleotides not matched to a gene: 7. This CDR3 is 16 amino acids long. The V gene's germline CDR1 is SNHLY and CDR2 FYNNEI. The chain's CDR3 is CASTPGTGGTKNIQYF. In DNA, the CDR3 is TGTGCCAGCACCCCCGGGACAGGGGGGACCAAAAACATTCAGTACTTC. Variable domain in full (rest from reference TRBV2 and TRBJ2-4): EPEVTQTPSHQVTQMGQEVILRCVPISNHLYFYWYRQILGQKVEFLVSFYNNEISEKSEIFDDQFSVERPDGSNFTLKIRSTKLEDSAMYFCASTPGTGGTKNIQYFGAGTRLSVL.

The chain carries TRBV18 and TRBJ1-2; 11 bases are a match to TRBD1. The trim removed 0 bases at V and 5 bases at J, leaving 5 bases unmatched. From germline, CDR1 is KGHSH and CDR2 LQKENI. The CDR3 spans 16 residues. The CDR3 sequence: CASSPPGQGGIYGYTF. The CDR3 DNA is TGTGCCAGCTCACCACCGGGACAGGGGGGGATTTATGGCTACACCTTC. The full variable domain, in which reference TRBV18 and TRBJ1-2 provide the parts outside the CDR3, is NAGVMQNPRHLVRRRGQEARLRCSPMKGHSHVYWYRQLPEEGLKFMVYLQKENIIDESGMPKERFSAEFPKEGPSILRIQQVVRGDSAAYFCASSPPGQGGIYGYTFGSGTRLTVV.

CDR3: CASSLDYDYEQYF. For the CDR3, the DNA is TGCGCCAGCAGCCTCGACTATGACTACGAGCAGTACTTC. J is TRBJ2-7 and V is TRBV4-1, with a tentative D call TRBD2 (5 bases). There are 13 residues in the CDR3. V dropped 4 bases and J dropped 3 bases, with 10 bases sitting between them. The V gene's germline CDR1 is MGHRA and CDR2 YSYEKL.

This rearrangement joins TRBV12-3 or TRBV12-4 to TRBJ2-7; D is perhaps TRBD1 (5 bases). The ends were cut back, 2 bases at V and 5 bases at J, with 10 bases in the middle. CDR3 length equals 13 residues. DNA of the CDR3: TGTGCCAGCAGTTTACGTACCAGGGACGAGCAGTACTTC. Translation: CASSLRTRDEQYF.

The chain recombines TRBV4-3 with TRBJ1-1; D might be TRBD1 (6 bases). Looked up from germline, CDR1 is LGHNA and CDR2 is YSLEER. This CDR3 spans 16 amino acids. V gave up 4 bases and J gave up 1 base, with 16 bases separating them. The CDR3 DNA reads TGCGCCAGCAGCCTTTTATTGGACAGCCCGAACACTGAAGCTTTCTTT. As protein: CASSLLLDSPNTEAFF.

V is TRBV28 and J is TRBJ2-5, with TRBD2 matching 12 bases. The ends lost 5 bases at V and 13 bases at J; junction bases unmatched: 5. Germline loops: CDR1 MDHEN, CDR2 SYDVKM. This CDR3 is 12 amino acids long. CDR3 loop: CASSHPSGGVYF. The CDR3, as DNA: TGTGCCAGCAGTCACCCTAGCGGGGGGGTGTACTTC. Full variable domain (rest looked up from reference TRBV28 and TRBJ2-5): DVKVTQSSRYLVKRTGEKVFLECVQDMDHENMFWYRQDPGLGLRLIYFSYDVKMKEKGDIPEGYSVSREKKERFSLILESASTNQTSMYLCASSHPSGGVYFGPGTRLLVL.

The gene calls are TRBV28 and TRBJ2-1; 8 positions agree with TRBD2. CDR3 length equals 13 residues. In germline, CDR1 is MDHEN, CDR2 SYDVKM. Unmatched junction bases numbered 4, after V lost 6 bases and J lost 6 bases. The chain's CDR3 is CASRAGGPNEQFF. The CDR3 nucleotides read TGTGCCAGCAGGGCGGGAGGTCCCAATGAGCAGTTCTTC.

The CDR3 spells CASRFGGINEQFF. CDR3 nucleotides: TGCGCCAGCAGGTTTGGCGGGATCAATGAGCAGTTCTTC. The chain is built from TRBV5-1 and TRBJ2-1, with TRBD2 as a possible D gene (6 bases). V gave up 5 bases and J gave up 6 bases, with 12 bases separating them. The CDR3 contains 13 residues. The germline CDR1 and CDR2 sequences are SGHRS and YFSETQ.

The rearrangement uses TRBV7-2 and TRBJ2-7; tentative D call: TRBD1 (6 bases). Looked up from germline, CDR1 is SGHTA and CDR2 is FQGNSA. V lost 5 bases to trimming and J lost 7 bases, with 21 bases between them. The length of the CDR3 is 15 residues. The CDR3 protein is CASSPTWQGSWEQYF. The CDR3 nucleotides are TGTGCCAGCAGCCCAACGTGGCAGGGGAGCTGGGAGCAGTACTTC.